This T cell receptor (beta chain) is from a study of beta chain features in type 1 diabetes. Findings of the study overall: In all four CD4+ subsets, TCRB CDR3 length was significantly, moderately reduced in type 1 diabetes.

Sequenced material consisted of expressed TCRB transcripts (all of the isolated RNA was reverse transcribed). Generated by immunoSEQ multiplex PCR, the TCRdb table keeps only in-frame clones and is missing some. The profile covers fewer than 300,000 clones, with around 21% appearing a single time and 0.025% to 0.035% taken by the ten largest. This clone was picked up a small number of times. As yet, its antigen is unknown. This CDR3 is 15 amino acids long. Germline CDR1 and CDR2: SNHLY and FYNNEI. The germline V and J ends were trimmed by 0 bases and 3 bases, with 12 bases remaining between them. Sequenced input: naive CD4+ T cells from blood. The rearrangement uses TRBV2 and TRBJ2-7; D may be TRBD2 (5 bases). This TCR was recovered from a woman aged 40 to 50 with type 1 diabetes. The CDR3 spells CASSEAEEVSYEQYF. For the CDR3, the DNA is TGTGCCAGCAGTGAAGCGGAGGAGGTGAGCTACGAGCAGTACTTC. Full variable domain (rest looked up from reference TRBV2 and TRBJ2-7): EPEVTQTPSHQVTQMGQEVILRCVPISNHLYFYWYRQILGQKVEFLVSFYNNEISEKSEIFDDQFSVERPDGSNFTLKIRSTKLEDSAMYFCASSEAEEVSYEQYFGPGTRLTVT.